Listed here are 25 T cell receptor beta chains from one sample, sequenced in a study of T cell responses to AZD1222 COVID-19 vaccine (dated by TCRdb to 2020 to 2023). According to the study, the label for this sample's time point signals: baseline before first vaccination. Library preparation was by the immunoSEQ multiplex PCR assay. TCRdb took this table from immuneACCESS and kept in-frame rearrangements with V and J called. Such tables lack part of the clones; where checked against another copy, unresolved V genes explain under half of the gap, and the rest is unexplained. Across this sample there are 150,000 to 180,000 clones, with around nine tenths seen only once. Clones ranked in the top ten supply approximately 17% of the sample. Sequences were derived from peripheral blood, sampled on day 0 of AZD1222 vaccination. Source of these receptors: an adult in good health.

The chain uses TRBV10-2 and TRBJ1-1, with no clear D. V was shortened by 5 bases and J by 8 bases, with 12 bases between the two germline ends. Germline V gene sequence: CDR1 WSHSY, CDR2 SAAADI. The CDR3 extends over 12 amino acids. The CDR3 DNA reads as TGCGCCAGCAGTTCGGGCCCAAGGGAAGCTTTCTTT. Amino acid sequence: CASSSGPREAFF.

This chain connects TRBV10-3 to TRBJ1-1; no definite D call. V lost 0 bases to trimming and J lost 4 bases, with 15 bases between them. The germline V gene encodes CDR1 ENHRY and CDR2 SYGVKD. There are 16 residues in the CDR3. CDR3 residues: CAISESRRAEGTEAFF. The CDR3 DNA reads TGTGCCATCAGTGAGTCGAGGAGGGCCGAGGGCACTGAAGCTTTCTTT.

The chain recombines TRBV15 with TRBJ1-6; tentative D call: TRBD1 (6 bases). The germline V and J ends were trimmed by 1 base and 3 bases, with 13 bases remaining between them. Per the germline V gene, CDR1 is LNHNV and CDR2 is YYDKDF (reference sequence). This CDR3 region has 17 residues. This chain's CDR3 is CATSRGGQGYYNSPLHF. The DNA for the CDR3 is TGTGCCACCAGCAGAGGGGGCCAGGGGTACTATAATTCACCCCTCCACTTT.

The CDR3 protein is CASSFPGLGGYTIYF. The CDR3 bases are TGCGCCAGCAGTTTTCCGGGACTGGGGGGGTACACCATATATTTT. This sequence joins TRBV23-1 and TRBJ1-3, with D maybe TRBD1 (5 bases). TRBV23-1 falls under the ORF class, with uncertain function. Between the trimmed V and J ends, which lost 5 bases and 8 bases, there was a span of 19 bases. The CDR3 length is 15 residues.

The rearrangement joins TRBV2 to TRBJ1-4; D gene ambiguous. The CDR3 loop spans 14 amino acids. With 5 bases removed from V and 2 bases from J, the gap between germline ends came to 9 bases. Germline CDR1 reads SNHLY; CDR2 reads FYNNEI. The CDR3 DNA sequence: TGTGCCAGCAGTTGGACCTCGACTAATGAAAAACTGTTTTTT. Amino acids: CASSWTSTNEKLFF. The full variable domain, completed using reference TRBV2 and TRBJ1-4, is EPEVTQTPSHQVTQMGQEVILRCVPISNHLYFYWYRQILGQKVEFLVSFYNNEISEKSEIFDDQFSVERPDGSNFTLKIRSTKLEDSAMYFCASSWTSTNEKLFFGSGTQLSVL.

A word on this clone: This same CDR3 is encoded by further DNA sequences in the sample. This chain connects TRBV5-1 to TRBJ2-7, with D perhaps being TRBD1 or TRBD2 (5 bases each). The CDR3 extends over 15 amino acids. Trimming pared 0 bases from V and 2 bases from J, leaving 12 bases between. Germline CDR1 reads SGHRS; CDR2 reads YFSETQ. The CDR3 coding sequence is TGCGCCAGCAGCTTGGCCGGGACCCCCACCTACGAGCAGTACTTC. Translating gives CASSLAGTPTYEQYF.

This rearrangement joins TRBV18 to TRBJ1-2; perhaps TRBD1 as D (5 bases). Germline assignment: CDR1 KGHSH and CDR2 LQKENI. The V end lost 3 bases, the J end lost 5 bases, and 10 bases lay between the germline ends. The CDR3 loop spans 13 amino acids. CDR3 bases: TGTGCCAGCTCACCGGCGGGGCGGTATGGCTACACCTTC. Protein sequence: CASSPAGRYGYTF.

The J gene is TRBJ2-5, the V gene TRBV19; tentative D call: TRBD2 (6 bases). Per the germline V gene, CDR1 is LNHDA and CDR2 is SQIVND (reference sequence). The CDR3 loop spans 11 amino acids. V was clipped by 3 bases and J by 7 bases, with 6 bases between them. The CDR3 region has the DNA TGTGCCAGTAGTATGGGAGGGACCCAGTACTTC. As protein: CASSMGGTQYF.

The rearrangement links TRBV6-5 to TRBJ2-2; the D is unclear. The V end lost 6 bases, the J end lost 0 bases, and 2 bases lay between the germline ends. The CDR3 sequence is 12 residues long. The germline gives CDR1 MNHEY, CDR2 SVGAGI. CDR3 in amino acids: CASSPNTGELFF. The DNA of the CDR3 is TGTGCCAGCAGCCCGAACACCGGGGAGCTGTTTTTT.

The chain uses TRBV24-1 and TRBJ2-6; D is uncertain. Trimming took 6 bases from V and 4 from J, leaving 6 bases between them. CDR1 is KGHDR and CDR2 is SFDVKD in the germline V gene. The CDR3 is 13 residues long. CDR3 in amino acids: CATSQRGANVLTF. The CDR3 DNA reads as TGTGCCACCAGTCAAAGGGGGGCCAACGTCCTGACTTTC.

The chain combines TRBV19 with TRBJ2-1, with 7 bases identical to TRBD2. CDR3 size: 14 residues. V trimming: 4 bases; J trimming: 4 bases; junction bases outside the gene matches: 4. Germline-derived CDR1 and CDR2 are LNHDA and SQIVND (reference sequence). The CDR3 protein is CASSRGSGYNEQFF. The CDR3 coding sequence is TGTGCCAGTAGTAGGGGTAGCGGGTACAATGAGCAGTTCTTC.

The chain combines TRBV7-9 with TRBJ1-5, with TRBD1 matching 7 bases. Germline V gene data show CDR1 as SEHNR and CDR2 as FQNEAQ (reference sequence). The CDR3 consists of 14 residues. The V gene end was trimmed by 5 bases and the J gene end by 7 bases; junction bases not matched to a gene: 8. DNA of the CDR3: TGTGCCAGCAGCGCAACAGGGGAACGCCAGCCCCAGCATTTT. It codes for CASSATGERQPQHF.

This chain uses TRBV19 with TRBJ1-2; 12 bases agree with TRBD1. There are 16 residues in the CDR3. From germline, CDR1 is LNHDA and CDR2 SQIVND (reference sequence). V lost 1 base to trimming and J lost 8 bases; unmatched junction nucleotides: 8. The CDR3 DNA is TGTGCCAGTAGTATAGCGGGACAGGGGGCTACGAGGGGCTACACCTTC. It is translated as CASSIAGQGATRGYTF.

V usage is TRBV9 and J usage is TRBJ1-6; TRBD1 agrees at 8 bases. Germline lookup yields CDR1 SGDLS and CDR2 YYNGEE. Trimming at V came to 3 bases and at J to 8 bases, leaving 1 base not matched to a gene. The CDR3 contains 13 residues. The DNA of the CDR3 is TGTGCCAGCAGCGCGACAGGGGATTCACCCCTCCACTTT. Amino acids: CASSATGDSPLHF.

The rearrangement links TRBV5-1 to TRBJ1-5; TRBD1 agrees at 8 bases. This CDR3 comprises 14 residues. V dropped 1 base and J dropped 9; count of bases not matched to a gene: 6. Germline CDR1 is SGHRS and CDR2 is YFSETQ. This CDR3 reads CASSLSTGDPPQHF. CDR3 DNA: TGCGCCAGCAGCTTGTCGACAGGGGATCCGCCCCAGCATTTT.

The V and J genes are TRBV24-1 and TRBJ2-1, with TRBD2 matching 7 bases. V dropped 6 bases and J dropped 6; count of bases not matched to a gene: 7. The CDR3 covers 14 residues. CDR1 and CDR2 from the germline V gene are KGHDR and SFDVKD. The CDR3, as DNA: TGTGCCACCAGTAGCGGGGAGATCAGCAATGAGCAGTTCTTC. It codes for CATSSGEISNEQFF.

This clone showed up just a few times. V usage is TRBV18 and J usage is TRBJ2-2; D is uncertain. CDR1 and CDR2 from the germline V gene are KGHSH and LQKENI. The CDR3 sequence is 16 residues long. V dropped 3 bases and J dropped 4 bases, with 15 bases sitting between them. CDR3 nucleotides: TGTGCCAGCTCACCCAACCAGGCCGACGTCACCGGGGAGCTGTTTTTT. Translated, it gives CASSPNQADVTGELFF.

V usage is TRBV5-1 and J usage is TRBJ1-2; D possibly corresponds to TRBD1 (6 bases). Trimming shortened V by 2 bases and J by 8 bases, and 19 bases separated the two germline ends. Per the germline V gene, CDR1 is SGHRS and CDR2 is YFSETQ. CDR3 length equals 15 residues. The CDR3 DNA sequence: TGCGCCAGCAGCTTAACAGGAAAGGGGGGAATGGGCTACACCTTC. Its translation: CASSLTGKGGMGYTF.

This rearrangement joins TRBV7-8 to TRBJ1-1, with TRBD1 as a possible D gene (6 bases). The CDR3 has 15 amino acids. The V gene lost 5 bases and the J gene lost 5 bases, with 18 bases spanning the gap. Germline-derived CDR1 and CDR2 are SGHVS and FQNEAQ. DNA for the CDR3: TGTGCCAGCAGCCCCCCGACAGGCTGGGAGACTGAAGCTTTCTTT. Amino acids: CASSPPTGWETEAFF.

The CDR3: CASSLSSQRVVGHDEQYF. The CDR3 nucleotides are TGTGCCAGCAGCTTGTCGAGCCAACGGGTTGTTGGTCACGACGAGCAGTACTTC. The chain carries TRBV7-2 and TRBJ2-7; D is uncertain. CDR1 and CDR2 (germline): SGHTA, FQGNSA. V dropped 3 bases and J dropped 5 bases, with 26 bases sitting between them. This CDR3 comprises 18 residues.

V gene TRBV11-1 combines with J gene TRBJ2-2; possibly TRBD2 for D (5 bases). The CDR3 is made up of 14 amino acids. Germline loops: CDR1 SGHAT, CDR2 FQDESV (reference sequence). V lost 5 bases and J lost 4, with 11 bases in between. CDR3 protein: CASSPGLITGELFF. The CDR3 bases are TGTGCCAGCAGCCCAGGACTCATCACCGGGGAGCTGTTTTTT. The full variable domain, with the rest looked up from reference TRBV11-1 and TRBJ2-2, is EAEVAQSPRYKITEKSQAVAFWCDPISGHATLYWYRQILGQGPELLVQFQDESVVDDSQLPKDRFSAERLKGVDSTLKIQPAELGDSAMYLCASSPGLITGELFFGEGSRLTVL.

The V and J genes are TRBV7-2 and TRBJ1-2, with D uncertain. V gave up 1 base and J gave up 8 bases, with 14 bases separating them. The CDR3 has 14 residues. The V gene's germline CDR1 is SGHTA and CDR2 FQGNSA. CDR3 region: CASSLDGPSGGYTF. CDR3 nucleotide sequence: TGTGCCAGCAGCTTAGATGGCCCTTCGGGGGGCTACACCTTC.

V and J are TRBV5-1 and TRBJ1-1, with D unclear. This CDR3 contains 13 residues. Trimming took off 5 bases at V and 10 bases at J, with 18 bases between the two ends. In germline, CDR1 is SGHRS, CDR2 YFSETQ. CDR3 region: CASRDLTGSLAFF. In DNA form, the CDR3 reads TGCGCCAGCAGGGATCTCACCGGGAGTCTAGCTTTCTTT. Together with reference TRBV5-1 and TRBJ1-1, the CDR3 gives the full variable domain: KAGVTQTPRYLIKTRGQQVTLSCSPISGHRSVSWYQQTPGQGLQFLFEYFSETQRNKGNFPGRFSGRQFSNSRSEMNVSTLELGDSALYLCASRDLTGSLAFFGQGTRLTVV.

The V call is TRBV30, the J call TRBJ1-1, with a weak D call TRBD1 (6 bases). The CDR3 has 14 amino acids. V lost 5 bases, J lost 1 base, and 14 bases lay in between. The germline V gene encodes CDR1 GTSNPN and CDR2 SVGIG (reference sequence). The CDR3 loop reads CAWGLGQPNTEAFF. The CDR3 region has the DNA TGTGCCTGGGGTCTGGGACAACCGAACACTGAAGCTTTCTTT.

The chain combines TRBV7-2 with TRBJ2-3, with D perhaps being TRBD1 or TRBD2 (6 bases each). V lost 5 bases to trimming and J lost 1 base, with 10 bases between them. This CDR3 spans 14 amino acids. CDR1 is SGHTA and CDR2 is FQGNSA in the germline V gene. In DNA form, the CDR3 reads TGTGCCAGCAGCCCCCGGGGGCGCACAGATACGCAGTATTTT. Its protein is CASSPRGRTDTQYF. Together with reference TRBV7-2 and TRBJ2-3, the CDR3 gives the full variable domain: GAGVSQSPSNKVTEKGKDVELRCDPISGHTALYWYRQSLGQGLEFLIYFQGNSAPDKSGLPSDRFSAERTGGSVSTLTIQRTQQEDSAVYLCASSPRGRTDTQYFGPGTRLTVL.